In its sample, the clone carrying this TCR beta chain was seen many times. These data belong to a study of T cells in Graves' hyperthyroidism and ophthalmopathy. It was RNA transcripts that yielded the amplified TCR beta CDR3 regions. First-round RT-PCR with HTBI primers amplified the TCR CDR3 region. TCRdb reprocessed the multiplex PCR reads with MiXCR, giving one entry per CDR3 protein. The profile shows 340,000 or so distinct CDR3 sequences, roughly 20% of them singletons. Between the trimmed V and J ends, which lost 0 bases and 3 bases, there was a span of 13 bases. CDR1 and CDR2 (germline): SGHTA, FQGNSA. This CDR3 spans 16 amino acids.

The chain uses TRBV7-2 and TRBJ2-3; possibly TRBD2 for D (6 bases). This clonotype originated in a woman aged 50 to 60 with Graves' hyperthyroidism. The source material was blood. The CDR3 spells CASSLAPGVRTDTQYF. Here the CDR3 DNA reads TGTGCCAGCAGCTTAGCGCCGGGGGTGAGGACAGATACGCAGTATTTT.